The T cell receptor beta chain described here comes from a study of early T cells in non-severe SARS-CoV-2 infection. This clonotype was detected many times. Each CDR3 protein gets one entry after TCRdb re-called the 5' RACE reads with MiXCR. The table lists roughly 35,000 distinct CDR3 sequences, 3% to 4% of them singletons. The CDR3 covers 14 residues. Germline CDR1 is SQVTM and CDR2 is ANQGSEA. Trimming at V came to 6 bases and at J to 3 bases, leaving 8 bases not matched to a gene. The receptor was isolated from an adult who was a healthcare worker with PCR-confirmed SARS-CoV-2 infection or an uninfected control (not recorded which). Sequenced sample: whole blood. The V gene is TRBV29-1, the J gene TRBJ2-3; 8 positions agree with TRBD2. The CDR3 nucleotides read TGCAGCGTAAAGCGGGAGTTGGGGACAGATACGCAGTATTTT. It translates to CSVKRELGTDTQYF.